This T cell receptor beta chain comes out of a study of response to subunit inactivated influenza vaccine listed by TCRdb under 2018. Concerning the study at large: Deep quantitative T cell receptor repertoire profiling was used in the study to track responses to a trivalent subunit inactivated influenza vaccine.

This clonotype occurred many times. Its recognized antigen is unknown. Base qualities are not provided; no much larger clone lies one nucleotide away. The paper as a whole reports these results and caveats: The authors suggested that each seasonal influenza vaccination may recruit only a limited number of new T cells.

The germline ends are 18 bases apart after V is trimmed by 3 bases and J by 0 bases. Reading from cysteine to phenylalanine, the CDR3 counts 18 amino acids. Only the CDR3 DNA is retained, 54 bases long and in frame from the first base. The library was built by means of RT-PCR. The reads were generated on an Illumina HiSeq 2500. TCRdb's own reprocessing of the public reads used fastp at Q25 and MiXCR and kept productive beta chains. Each CDR3 protein appears once, grouped with its most common genes and DNA. This sample holds 450,000 to 700,000 distinct CDR3 sequences; approximately 15% were observed only once. The top ten clonotypes cover over 8.5% of the sample.

The receptor was isolated from a man in his forties or fifties who received an inactivated influenza vaccine. Donor details come from another sample of the same person, matched by shared clones. Sequencing used PBMCs from blood, obtained 11 to 12 days after vaccination. Rearrangement joined TRBV12-3 or TRBV12-4 to TRBJ1-5, and the D gene may be TRBD1, 6 bases matching. The CDR3 in this case is CASSFLQGKHYSNQPQHF. The DNA sequence is given as TGTGCCAGCAGTTTCCTTCAGGGGAAACATTATAGCAATCAGCCCCAGCATTTT.